This TCR beta chain stems from a study of cytomegalovirus exposure and HLA in healthy donors. For this clone: The antigen is unknown.

Primers included in the PCR were 60 Vbeta and 13 Jbeta primers. TCRdb keeps only in-frame clones here, not all; method: immunoSEQ multiplex PCR. The sample shows about 160,000 clones, around 83% of them seen only once. Study-wide findings and caveats: An analysis was carried out later, and it reportedly showed fewer N-insertions in an Asian-associated ancestry cluster than the 666-donor mean.

Germline CDR1 reads LGHNA; CDR2 reads YNFKEQ. This CDR3 has 14 residues. Unrecorded immune exposures were likely, despite nominal health at sampling. V usage is TRBV4-2 and J usage is TRBJ1-3; D uncertain. With the DNA end fitting TRBJ2-2 better, the J assignment may be wrong. The material sequenced was PBMCs. The clonotype comes from a girl aged 2-15 years in good health and CMV-seropositive. DNA of the CDR3: TGTGCCAGCAGCCAAGATCCAGCCACCGGGGAGCTGTTTTTT. This translates into CASSQDPATGELFF.